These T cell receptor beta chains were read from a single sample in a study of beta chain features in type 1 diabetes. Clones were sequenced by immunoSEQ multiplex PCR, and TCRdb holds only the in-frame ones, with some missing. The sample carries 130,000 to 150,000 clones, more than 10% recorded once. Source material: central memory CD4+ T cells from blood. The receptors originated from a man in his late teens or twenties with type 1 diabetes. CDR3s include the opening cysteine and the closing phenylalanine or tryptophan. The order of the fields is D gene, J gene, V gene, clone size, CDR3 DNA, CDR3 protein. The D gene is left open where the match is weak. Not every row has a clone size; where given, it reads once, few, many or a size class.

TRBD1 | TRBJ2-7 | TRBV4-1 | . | TGCGCCAGCAGCCAGCCCCGGGACAGGCGTTCCTACGAGCAGTACTTC | CASSQPRDRRSYEQYF
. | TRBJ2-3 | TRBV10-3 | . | TGTGCCATCAGTGACCCCTCCACAGATACGCAGTATTTT | CAISDPSTDTQYF
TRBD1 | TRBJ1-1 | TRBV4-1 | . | TGCGCCAGCAGCCAGGACAGGGGGAACACTGAAGCTTTCTTT | CASSQDRGNTEAFF
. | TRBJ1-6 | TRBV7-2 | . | TGTGCCAGCAGCTTAGGAGGCGCAAATTCACCCCTCCACTTT | CASSLGGANSPLHF
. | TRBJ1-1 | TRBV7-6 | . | TGTGCCAGCAGCTTAGGACTGGACTTAAACACTGAAGCTTTCTTT | CASSLGLDLNTEAFF
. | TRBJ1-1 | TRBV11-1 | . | TGTGCCAGCGGGGTGGGGCAAAACACTGAAGCTTTCTTT | CASGVGQNTEAFF
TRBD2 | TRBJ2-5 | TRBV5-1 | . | TGCGCCAGCAGCTTGAGCGTGACTAGCGGGGGCAAAGAGACCCAGTACTTC | CASSLSVTSGGKETQYF
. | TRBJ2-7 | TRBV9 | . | TGTGCCAGCAGCGTTAGGCCGGTTCCCTACGAGCAGTACTTC | CASSVRPVPYEQYF
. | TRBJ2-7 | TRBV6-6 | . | TGTGCCAGCAGGAGGGAGGGGGGCGACTCCTACGAGCAGTACTTC | CASRREGGDSYEQYF
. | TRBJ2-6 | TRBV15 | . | TGTGCCACCAGCAGAGTCGGGTTTTCATCTGACGTCCTGACTTTC | CATSRVGFSSDVLTF
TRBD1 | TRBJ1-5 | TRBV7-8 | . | TGTGCCAGCAGCACACGGGACAGCGACATGCTTCAGCCCCAGCATTTT | CASSTRDSDMLQPQHF
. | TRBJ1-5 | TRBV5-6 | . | TGTGCCAGCAGCTACGACCGAGGTAATCAGCCCCAGCATTTT | CASSYDRGNQPQHF
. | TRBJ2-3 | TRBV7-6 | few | TGTGCCAGCACCCCCGCGGGGTGGGGCGGAGATACGCAGTATTTT | CASTPAGWGGDTQYF
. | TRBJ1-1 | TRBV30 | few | TGTGCCTGGGGGGCCGGATTGAACACTGAAGCTTTCTTT | CAWGAGLNTEAFF
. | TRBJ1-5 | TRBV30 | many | TGTGCCTTCTCGGCAGACGGCAATCAGCCCCAGCATTTT | CAFSADGNQPQHF
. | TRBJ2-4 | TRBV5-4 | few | TGTGCCAGCAGCTCCCAGACGGAAAGCAAAAACATTCAGTACTTC | CASSSQTESKNIQYF
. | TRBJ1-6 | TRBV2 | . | TGTGCCAGCAACCAACGGAGCTCCTATAATTCACCCCTCCACTTT | CASNQRSSYNSPLHF
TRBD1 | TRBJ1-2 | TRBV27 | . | TGTGCCAGCAGTTTAATAGGGGACAGGCGGGCTAACTATGGCTACACCTTC | CASSLIGDRRANYGYTF
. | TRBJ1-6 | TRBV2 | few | TGTGCCAGCAGTACAGGGTTGGATTCACCCCTCCACTTT | CASSTGLDSPLHF
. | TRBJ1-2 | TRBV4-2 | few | TGTGCCAGCAGCCAAGATAATTCCGGCTATGGCTACACCTTC | CASSQDNSGYGYTF
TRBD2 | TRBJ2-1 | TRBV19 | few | TGTGCCAGTAGTTCCGCCAGCGGGGGTATAAATGAGCAGTTCTTC | CASSSASGGINEQFF
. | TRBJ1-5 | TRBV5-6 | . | TGTGCCAGCAGCAGATACGGGGGTCAGCCCCAGCATTTT | CASSRYGGQPQHF
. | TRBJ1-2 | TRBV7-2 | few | TGTGCCAGCAGCGCCAGGGGTCTAGCTAACTATGGCTACACCTTC | CASSARGLANYGYTF
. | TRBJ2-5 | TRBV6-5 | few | TGTGCCAGCAGTTTCACAGGGGGGGCAAGCCAAGAGACCCAGTACTTC | CASSFTGGASQETQYF